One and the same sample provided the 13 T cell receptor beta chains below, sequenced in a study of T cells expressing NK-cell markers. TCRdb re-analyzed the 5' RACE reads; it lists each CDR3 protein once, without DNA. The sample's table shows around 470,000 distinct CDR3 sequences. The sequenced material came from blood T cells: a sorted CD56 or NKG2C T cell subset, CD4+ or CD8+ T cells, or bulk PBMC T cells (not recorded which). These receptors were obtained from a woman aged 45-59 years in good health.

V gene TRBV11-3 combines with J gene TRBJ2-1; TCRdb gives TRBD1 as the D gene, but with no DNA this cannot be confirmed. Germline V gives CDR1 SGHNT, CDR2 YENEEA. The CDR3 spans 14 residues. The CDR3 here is CATRAGGTYNEQFF.

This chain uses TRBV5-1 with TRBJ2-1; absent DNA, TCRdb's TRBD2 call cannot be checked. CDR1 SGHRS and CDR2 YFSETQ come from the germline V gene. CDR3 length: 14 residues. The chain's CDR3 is CASSSSGRFNEQFF.

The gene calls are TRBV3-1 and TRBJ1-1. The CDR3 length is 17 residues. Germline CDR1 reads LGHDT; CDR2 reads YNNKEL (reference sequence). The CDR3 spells CASSQVLGIRMNTEAFF.

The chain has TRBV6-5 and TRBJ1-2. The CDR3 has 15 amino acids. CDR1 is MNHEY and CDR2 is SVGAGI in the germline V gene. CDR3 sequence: CASSYRPDRAYGYTF.

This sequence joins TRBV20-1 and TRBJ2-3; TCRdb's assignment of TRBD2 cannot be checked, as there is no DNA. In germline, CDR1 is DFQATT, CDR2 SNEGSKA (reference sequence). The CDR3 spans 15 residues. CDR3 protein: CSASEREFGTDTQYF.

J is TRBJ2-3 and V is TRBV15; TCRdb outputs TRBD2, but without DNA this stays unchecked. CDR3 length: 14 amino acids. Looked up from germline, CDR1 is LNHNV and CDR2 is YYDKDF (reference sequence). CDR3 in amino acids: CATSLAGVGDTQYF. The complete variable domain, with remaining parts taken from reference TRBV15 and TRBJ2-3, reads DAMVIQNPRYQVTQFGKPVTLSCSQTLNHNVMYWYQQKSSQAPKLLFHYYDKDFNNEADTPDNFQSRRPNTSFCFLDIRSPGLGDTAMYLCATSLAGVGDTQYFGPGTRLTVL.

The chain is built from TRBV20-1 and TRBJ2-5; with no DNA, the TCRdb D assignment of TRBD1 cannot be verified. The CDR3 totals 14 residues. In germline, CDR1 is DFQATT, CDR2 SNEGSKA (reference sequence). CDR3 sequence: CSAATPPNRETQYF.

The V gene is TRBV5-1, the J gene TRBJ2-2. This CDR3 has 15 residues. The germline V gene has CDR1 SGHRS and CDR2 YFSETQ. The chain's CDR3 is CASSLGVSNTGELFF.

The CDR3 loop is CASSGVGTGAKNIQYF. The V and J genes are TRBV25-1 and TRBJ2-4; TCRdb's D call, TRBD1, is unchecked because there is no DNA. The CDR3 is 16 amino acids. Germline CDR1 reads MGHDK; CDR2 reads SYGVNS.

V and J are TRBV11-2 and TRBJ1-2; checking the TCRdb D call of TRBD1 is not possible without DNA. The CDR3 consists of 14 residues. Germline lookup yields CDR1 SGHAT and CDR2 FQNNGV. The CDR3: CASSPRDRGLGYTF.

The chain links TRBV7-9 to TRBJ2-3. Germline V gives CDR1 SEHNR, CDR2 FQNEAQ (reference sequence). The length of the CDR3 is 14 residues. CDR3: CASSFLGAHDTQYF.

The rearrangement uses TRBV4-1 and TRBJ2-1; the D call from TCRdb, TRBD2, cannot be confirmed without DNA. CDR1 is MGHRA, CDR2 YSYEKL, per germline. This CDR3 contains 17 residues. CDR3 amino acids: CASSPHELGEDRDEQFF.

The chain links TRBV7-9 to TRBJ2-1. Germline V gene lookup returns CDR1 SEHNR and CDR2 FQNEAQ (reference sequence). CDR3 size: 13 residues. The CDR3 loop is CATSSRSYNEQFF.